These 20 T cell receptor beta chains were sequenced from one sample in a study of CD8 T cells in ankylosing spondylitis listed by TCRdb under 2017. Broad study findings and their caveats: Blood from ankylosing spondylitis patients appeared to be characterized by a TCR beta motif composed of under 10 highly homologous amino acid variants.

The antigens for these receptors are not known. Library preparation was by 5' RACE. For sequencing, an Illumina HiSeq 2500 was employed. TCRdb trimmed public reads at Q25 via fastp, called clones via MiXCR and kept in-frame beta chains. CDR3 protein duplicates are merged, each entry listing the most common genes and DNA. Across this sample there are 500,000 to 550,000 distinct CDR3 sequences, with roughly 13% seen only once. The ten largest clones represent around 7% of the sample. Source material: blood, either unsorted or a sorted T cell fraction (not recorded which). The receptors stem from a male donor with ankylosing spondylitis.

This chain connects TRBV20-1 to TRBJ2-1; D remains unclear. Germline CDR1 is DFQATT and CDR2 is SNEGSKA (reference sequence). This CDR3 contains 14 residues. Trimming stripped 0 bases from V and 6 bases from J, with 12 bases between. The CDR3 bases are TGCAGTGCTAGAGATCCCCGCAGAATCAATGAGCAGTTCTTC. Protein: CSARDPRRINEQFF.

This clonotype has a handful of counts. V is TRBV20-1 and J is TRBJ2-2, with TRBD2 matching over 10 bases. Trimming took 6 bases from V and 7 from J; bases not matched to a gene: 8. This CDR3 is 14 amino acids long. Germline V gives CDR1 DFQATT, CDR2 SNEGSKA (reference sequence). The DNA of the CDR3 is TGCAGTGCCCGGACTAGCGGTATTATCGGGGAGCTGTTTTTT. Translation: CSARTSGIIGELFF.

This clonotype has more than one count but fewer than ten. Here the CDR3 reads CASSDPTGGYLEAFF. CDR3 DNA sequence: TGTGCCAGCAGTGATCCGACAGGGGGATACCTTGAAGCTTTCTTT. The chain recombines TRBV25-1 with TRBJ1-1, with 9 nucleotides matching TRBD1. The CDR3 has 15 residues. In germline, CDR1 is MGHDK, CDR2 SYGVNS. J was trimmed by 7 bases and V by 3 bases; bases with no gene match: 9. The full variable domain, in which reference TRBV25-1 and TRBJ1-1 provide the parts outside the CDR3, is EADIYQTPRYLVIGTGKKITLECSQTMGHDKMYWYQQDPGMELHLIHYSYGVNSTEKGDLSSESTVSRIRTEHFPLTLESARPSHTSQYLCASSDPTGGYLEAFFGQGTRLTVV.

The DNA of the CDR3 is TGTGCCATCACCCGGACAGGGTCGAACACTGAAGCTTTCTTT. Its protein is CAITRTGSNTEAFF. This chain connects TRBV10-3 to TRBJ1-1; 8 bases are shared with TRBD1. Germline loops: CDR1 ENHRY, CDR2 SYGVKD. With V trimmed by 7 bases and J by 1 base, 5 bases remained unmatched. This CDR3 comprises 14 residues.

The genes are TRBV5-4 and TRBJ1-2, with TRBD1 identical over 8 bases. Germline CDR1 is SGHNT and CDR2 is YYREEE (reference sequence). Trimming at V came to 0 bases and at J to 9 bases, leaving 7 bases not matched to a gene. The CDR3 length is 14 residues. CDR3 in amino acids: CASSLDRQGARYTF. CDR3 DNA: TGTGCCAGCAGCTTGGATAGGCAGGGGGCTCGCTACACCTTC.

The rearrangement uses TRBV9 and TRBJ2-1; perhaps TRBD1 as D (5 bases). Germline V gives CDR1 SGDLS, CDR2 YYNGEE. The CDR3 consists of 13 residues. V was clipped by 4 bases and J by 9 bases, with 14 bases between them. As DNA, the CDR3 is TGTGCCAGCAGCAGTAGTCAGGGATCTGAGCAGTTCTTC. Its translation is CASSSSQGSEQFF.

The V and J genes are TRBV29-1 and TRBJ2-7; 9 nucleotides match TRBD2. V was clipped by 4 bases and J by 3 bases; unmatched bases: 4. The CDR3 has 13 residues. Germline-derived CDR1 and CDR2 are SQVTM and ANQGSEA. The CDR3 DNA sequence: TGCAGCGTTGGGGCTAGCGGGGACTACGAGCAGTACTTC. Its protein is CSVGASGDYEQYF.

This clonotype appeared a few times. The chain employs TRBV7-8 and TRBJ1-2; D is undetermined. The CDR3 length is 15 residues. The V gene lost 1 base and the J gene lost 1 base, with 10 bases spanning the gap. The V gene's germline CDR1 is SGHVS and CDR2 FQNEAQ. The DNA for the CDR3 is TGTGCCAGCAGCTTAGTAGTCCGGGGTAACTATGGCTACACCTTC. It translates to CASSLVVRGNYGYTF.

This clonotype was seen repeatedly, ten times or more. This sequence joins TRBV3-1 and TRBJ2-3; 7 bases are a match to TRBD2. The ends lost 4 bases at V and 4 bases at J; junction bases unmatched: 8. This CDR3 has 15 amino acids. The germline V gene encodes CDR1 LGHDT and CDR2 YNNKEL (reference sequence). This chain's CDR3 is CASSPGLHEADTQYF. As DNA, the CDR3 is TGTGCCAGCAGCCCGGGACTACACGAGGCAGATACGCAGTATTTT.

The chain carries TRBV10-3 and TRBJ2-5, with 15 bases fitting TRBD2. CDR1 and CDR2 (germline): ENHRY, SYGVKD. With V trimmed by 0 bases and J by 5 bases, 4 bases remained unmatched. CDR3 size: 17 residues. Here the CDR3 DNA reads TGTGCCATCAGTGAGTCGGGACTAGCGGGAGGTTATGAGACCCAGTACTTC. Its protein product is CAISESGLAGGYETQYF.

The chain couples TRBV25-1 to TRBJ1-5; tentative D call: TRBD1 (6 bases). Looked up from germline, CDR1 is MGHDK and CDR2 is SYGVNS. CDR3 length: 12 amino acids. V lost 11 bases, J lost 3 bases, and 11 bases lay in between. The CDR3 DNA follows: TGTGCCGGCCGACAGGCCAATCAGCCCCAGCATTTT. Protein sequence: CAGRQANQPQHF.

This sequence joins TRBV10-3 and TRBJ2-7, with TRBD1 matching over 7 bases. V dropped 8 bases and J dropped 6; count of bases not matched to a gene: 10. The CDR3 spans 13 residues. In germline, CDR1 is ENHRY, CDR2 SYGVKD. The CDR3 nucleotides read TGTGCCATCGCCGGGACAGAAAACTGCGAGCAGTACTTC. Its protein is CAIAGTENCEQYF.

Only a few counts were recorded for this clonotype. The CDR3 loop reads CASRTGGSYGYTF. In DNA form, the CDR3 reads TGTGCCAGCAGGACAGGGGGCAGCTATGGCTACACCTTC. This rearrangement joins TRBV12-3 or TRBV12-4 to TRBJ1-2; 10 nucleotides align to TRBD1. Trimming cost V 6 bases and J 4 bases; bases outside gene matches: 2. The CDR3 totals 13 residues.

The genes are TRBV6-1 and TRBJ1-1; D is ambiguous. Germline lookup yields CDR1 MNHNS and CDR2 SASEGT. This CDR3 comprises 15 residues. V was pared by 6 bases and J by 1 base, with 15 bases between. The CDR3 loop is CASSPLRHSNTEAFF. The CDR3 DNA reads as TGTGCCAGCAGCCCCCTGAGACATTCGAACACTGAAGCTTTCTTT.

This clonotype was seen more than once but under ten times. In DNA, the CDR3 is TGCGCCAGCAGGGGACTAGCGGGAGTGGATGAGCAGTTCTTC. This translates into CASRGLAGVDEQFF. The chain is built from TRBV5-1 and TRBJ2-1, with 14 bases aligning to TRBD2. Germline V gives CDR1 SGHRS, CDR2 YFSETQ. The CDR3 spans 14 residues. V was pared by 5 bases and J by 8 bases, with 3 bases of the junction left unmatched.

The chain combines TRBV11-2 with TRBJ2-2; either TRBD1 or TRBD2 may fit D (6 bases each). CDR1 is SGHAT, CDR2 FQNNGV, per germline. The CDR3 length is 15 residues. The V and J ends lost 5 bases and 5 bases respectively, with 15 bases between them. CDR3 residues: CASSPLGGGTGELFF. The CDR3 nucleotides are TGTGCCAGCAGCCCCCTGGGGGGCGGGACCGGGGAGCTGTTTTTT.

Only a few counts were recorded for this clonotype. The V and J genes are TRBV20-1 and TRBJ2-7; 11 nucleotides align to TRBD1. Trimming at V came to 6 bases and at J to 7 bases, leaving 2 bases not matched to a gene. The CDR3 has 11 amino acids. The germline V gene encodes CDR1 DFQATT and CDR2 SNEGSKA (reference sequence). The CDR3, as DNA: TGCAGTGCGGGGGACAGGGGGGAGCAGTACTTC. It is translated as CSAGDRGEQYF.

This clonotype came up many times. This chain uses TRBV6-5 with TRBJ2-5; TRBD2 agrees at 14 bases. The V gene's germline CDR1 is MNHEY and CDR2 SVGAGI. This CDR3 is built from 17 residues. V was pared by 2 bases and J by 7 bases, with 9 bases of the junction left unmatched. CDR3 nucleotides: TGTGCCAGCAGTTACCACGGGACTAGCGGGAGATTAAGGACCCAGTACTTC. It codes for CASSYHGTSGRLRTQYF.

This clonotype appeared a few times. The CDR3 is CATSRVEGDTIYF. CDR3 coding DNA: TGTGCCACCAGCAGAGTGGAGGGTGACACCATATATTTT. This chain links TRBV15 with TRBJ1-3; D gene ambiguous. Germline V lookup: CDR1 LNHNV, CDR2 YYDKDF (reference sequence). V was shortened by 1 base and J by 8 bases, with 9 bases between the two germline ends. The CDR3 is 13 residues long.

The rearrangement links TRBV7-2 to TRBJ2-3; TRBD2 matches at 10 bases. V gave up 3 bases and J gave up 2 bases; unmatched junction bases: 8. The length of the CDR3 is 17 residues. Germline loops: CDR1 SGHTA, CDR2 FQGNSA. CDR3 region: CASSLASGRADTDTQYF. The CDR3 DNA reads as TGTGCCAGCAGCTTGGCGAGCGGGAGGGCCGACACAGATACGCAGTATTTT.